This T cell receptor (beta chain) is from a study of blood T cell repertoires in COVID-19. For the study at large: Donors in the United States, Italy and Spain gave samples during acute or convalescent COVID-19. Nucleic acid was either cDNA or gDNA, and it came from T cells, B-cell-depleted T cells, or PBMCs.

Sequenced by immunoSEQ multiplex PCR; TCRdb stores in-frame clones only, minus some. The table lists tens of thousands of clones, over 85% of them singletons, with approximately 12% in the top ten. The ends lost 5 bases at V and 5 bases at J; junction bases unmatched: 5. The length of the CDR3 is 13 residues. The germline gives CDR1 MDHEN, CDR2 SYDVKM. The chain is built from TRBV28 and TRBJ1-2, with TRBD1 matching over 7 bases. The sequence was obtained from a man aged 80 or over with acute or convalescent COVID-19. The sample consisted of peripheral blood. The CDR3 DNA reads TGTGCCAGCAGTCCCAACAGGGGTTATGGCTACACCTTC. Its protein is CASSPNRGYGYTF.